These T cell receptor beta chains were read from a single sample in a study of cytomegalovirus exposure and HLA in healthy donors. Here immunoSEQ multiplex PCR was the method, and the copy in TCRdb shows in-frame clones only, minus some. The sample carries 200,000 or so clones, 77% recorded once. The specimen sequenced was PBMCs. The receptor set was obtained from a woman aged 30 to 39 in good health and CMV-seropositive. Both conserved end residues are part of each CDR3. D genes are given only for firm matches. Clone size is not always given. Where it is, it says once, few, many or a class for expanded clones.

V	size	D	J	DNA	CDR3
TRBV4-3	few	.	TRBJ1-2	TGCGCCAGCAGCCAAGAAAGAGGCTATGGCTACACCTTC	CASSQERGYGYTF
TRBV5-1	.	.	TRBJ2-7	TGCGCCAGCAGCTTTGGGGGGAGAAGCTCCTACGAGCAGTACTTC	CASSFGGRSSYEQYF
TRBV10-3	.	.	TRBJ2-7	TGTGCCATCAGTGAGTCGAAGCTCCTGACCTACGAGCAGTACTTC	CAISESKLLTYEQYF
TRBV5-4	.	.	TRBJ1-5	TGTGCCAGCAGCTTGGAGGGGCTCAATCAGCCCCAGCATTTT	CASSLEGLNQPQHF
TRBV5-1	once	.	TRBJ2-3	TGCGCCAGCAGCTTCGGGAGCACAGATACGCAGTATTTT	CASSFGSTDTQYF
TRBV5-1	.	.	TRBJ1-2	TGCGCCAGCAGCTTGAACTCACAGGCGCCCGGAGAGACCTTC	CASSLNSQAPGETF
TRBV6-6	.	TRBD1	TRBJ2-7	TGTGCCAGCGTAAGTGGACAGGGCCCCTACGAGCAGTACTTC	CASVSGQGPYEQYF
TRBV7-3	.	.	TRBJ1-2	TGTGCCAGCAGCTTAACAGGGTCGGGACACCCTAACTATGGCTACACCTTC	CASSLTGSGHPNYGYTF
TRBV5-4	.	.	TRBJ2-5	TGTGCCAGCAGCCCAGGAGGGGTGGGAGAGACCCAGTACTTC	CASSPGGVGETQYF
TRBV7-2	few	TRBD1	TRBJ1-1	TGTGCCAGCAGCCTTTACTCAGGGGGGAACACTGAAGCTTTCTTT	CASSLYSGGNTEAFF
TRBV2	.	.	TRBJ2-7	TGTGCCAGCAGTGAAAACAGGGCCTCCTACGAGCAGTACTTC	CASSENRASYEQYF
TRBV7-9	.	.	TRBJ1-2	TGTGCCAGCAGCTCTGCCTCGTGGGGGGTAAATGGCTACACCTTC	CASSSASWGVNGYTF
TRBV7-8	.	TRBD1	TRBJ2-2	TGTGCCAGCAAAACCGGGACAGGGCATACCGGGGAGCTGTTTTTT	CASKTGTGHTGELFF
TRBV5-6	.	TRBD2	TRBJ2-3	TGTGCCAGCATCCGTAGCGGGAGGGCCGGAGATACGCAGTATTTT	CASIRSGRAGDTQYF
TRBV6-6	.	.	TRBJ1-2	TGTGCCAGCAGTGACCCGACAGGTGGCTACACCTTC	CASSDPTGGYTF
TRBV28	.	.	TRBJ2-5	TGTGCCAGCAGGGAAACGACAGGATCTCAAGAGACCCAGTACTTC	CASRETTGSQETQYF
TRBV5-1	.	TRBD1	TRBJ1-4	TGCGCCAGCAGGGGGGACAGACTAGATGAAAAACTGTTTTTT	CASRGDRLDEKLFF
TRBV7-9	.	.	TRBJ1-2	TGTGCCAGCAGCGTAGAAACAGGGAGTGGCTACACCTTC	CASSVETGSGYTF
TRBV11-3	.	.	TRBJ2-3	TGTGCCAGCAGCTTAGGAGGGACTTCCACAGATACGCAGTATTTT	CASSLGGTSTDTQYF
TRBV11-2	.	TRBD1	TRBJ2-3	TGTGCCAGCAGCTTCTACGACAGGGGCACAGATACGCAGTATTTT	CASSFYDRGTDTQYF
TRBV9	.	.	TRBJ1-1	TGTGCCAGCAGCACGGACAGCCGAATGAACACTGAAGCTTTCTTT	CASSTDSRMNTEAFF
TRBV27	.	.	TRBJ1-1	TGTGCCAGCAGTTTAATACCGAGGGCCCCAGCTTTCTTT	CASSLIPRAPAFF
TRBV7-9	.	.	TRBJ1-2	TGTGCCAGCAGCTTAGGGGGCACGGCCCGGTTTAGCTACACCTTC	CASSLGGTARFSYTF
TRBV6-1	.	.	TRBJ1-1	TGTGCCAGCAGTGAAATTGGTTTCGGGGTTGAAGCTTTCTTT	CASSEIGFGVEAFF
TRBV28	.	TRBD1	TRBJ1-3	TGTGCCAGCAGTTTCTCACAGGGGAGAGGAAACACCATATATTTT	CASSFSQGRGNTIYF
TRBV19	.	.	TRBJ2-3	TGTGCCAGTAGTGGACTGAAGCGAAGCACAGATACGCAGTATTTT	CASSGLKRSTDTQYF
TRBV29-1	.	TRBD1	TRBJ1-1	TGCAGCGCCGGGACAGGGGGGACTGAAGCTTTCTTT	CSAGTGGTEAFF
TRBV11-2	.	TRBD1	TRBJ2-3	TGTGCCAGCAGCGTCAGACAGGGATCGACAGATACGCAGTATTTT	CASSVRQGSTDTQYF
TRBV9	.	.	TRBJ1-1	TGTGCCAGCAGCGTAGCGGCGGCCAGAGCGAACACTGAAGCTTTCTTT	CASSVAAARANTEAFF
TRBV5-4	.	.	TRBJ2-6	TGTGCCAGCAGCTCCATGTCAGGGGCCGGGGCCAACGTCCTGACTTTC	CASSSMSGAGANVLTF